This is a list of T cell receptor beta chains from one sample in a study of blood T cells in healthy people across ages. A single record per CDR3 protein comes from TCRdb applying MiXCR to the 5' RACE reads. The sample shows about 930,000 distinct CDR3 sequences, 25% to 30% of them seen only once. The same sample was also used in a study of T cells of mothers and their children.

Sequences were obtained from blood. Every receptor here comes from a woman aged 40-49 years in good health. Each CDR3 is given with its conserved first and last residue. The order of the fields is clone size, J gene, D gene, V gene, CDR3 protein, CDR3 DNA. A D gene is named only where the DNA matches it firmly. Rows give clone size only sometimes, using once, few, many, or a class for an expanded clone.

few,TRBJ1-4,-,TRBV4-2,CASSQVSRATNEKLFF,TGTGCCAGCAGCCAAGTAAGCAGAGCAACTAATGAAAAACTGTTTTTT
-,TRBJ2-7,TRBD2,TRBV7-9,CASSPSGGQYEQYF,TGTGCCAGCAGCCCGAGCGGGGGTCAATACGAGCAGTACTTC
-,TRBJ1-2,-,TRBV7-2,CAETGADTTYGYTF,TGTGCCGAAACCGGGGCAGATACTACCTATGGCTACACCTTC
-,TRBJ2-2,TRBD2,TRBV5-1,CASSNGRGYTGELFF,TGCGCCAGCAGCAATGGGCGGGGGTACACCGGGGAGCTGTTTTTT
many,TRBJ2-7,TRBD1,TRBV6-6,CASSPPDRAEQYF,TGTGCCAGCAGTCCCCCGGACAGGGCTGAGCAGTACTTC
-,TRBJ1-1,-,TRBV6-2/TRBV6-3,CASSPPRVVAEAFF,TGTGCCAGCAGTCCCCCTCGGGTTGTGGCTGAAGCTTTCTTT
-,TRBJ2-7,-,TRBV18,CASSQYGQSIYEQYF,TGTGCCAGCTCACAGTACGGACAGTCCATCTACGAGCAGTACTTC
-,TRBJ1-2,TRBD1,TRBV9,CASSVVGAGGRYGYTF,TGTGCCAGCAGCGTAGTCGGGGCAGGGGGCCGGTATGGCTACACCTTC
few,TRBJ1-4,-,TRBV12-3/TRBV12-4,CASSFGIRRADEKLFF,TGTGCCAGCAGTTTTGGTATTAGGAGGGCGGATGAAAAACTGTTTTTT
many,TRBJ2-1,TRBD2,TRBV12-3/TRBV12-4,CASSPLAGGTLVDEQFF,TGTGCCAGCAGTCCACTAGCGGGGGGCACTCTCGTAGATGAGCAGTTCTTC
-,TRBJ2-5,TRBD1,TRBV5-1,CASSVGQGDYNDQYF,TGCGCCAGCAGCGTGGGACAGGGGGACTACAATGATCAGTACTTC
few,TRBJ2-5,-,TRBV6-2/TRBV6-3,CASSYSSATETQYF,TGTGCCAGCAGTTACTCATCCGCCACGGAGACCCAGTACTTC
many,TRBJ2-7,TRBD1,TRBV15,CATSRERTGTDEQYF,TGTGCCACCAGCAGGGAGCGGACAGGGACCGACGAGCAGTACTTC
many,TRBJ1-2,TRBD1,TRBV20-1,CSAYRGFSGYTF,TGCAGTGCTTACAGGGGGTTTTCTGGCTACACCTTC
once,TRBJ2-1,TRBD2,TRBV7-3,CASSSRPGLVRNEQFF,TGTGCCAGCAGCTCGCGTCCGGGACTAGTTCGCAATGAGCAGTTCTTC
-,TRBJ1-6,TRBD1,TRBV28,CAGSLLGTGGSPLHF,TGTGCCGGCAGTTTATTGGGGACAGGGGGTTCACCCCTCCACTTT
-,TRBJ2-5,-,TRBV28,CAGRLDQGRLGQETQYF,TGTGCCGGCAGACTAGACCAGGGGCGGTTAGGACAAGAGACCCAGTACTTC
many,TRBJ1-1,-,TRBV7-2,CASSKGYTEAFF,TGTGCCAGCAGCAAAGGATACACTGAAGCTTTCTTT
once,TRBJ2-7,TRBD1,TRBV7-8,CASSHFRDRFSYEQYF,TGTGCCAGCAGCCATTTCAGGGACAGGTTCTCCTACGAGCAGTACTTC
few,TRBJ2-1,-,TRBV7-9,CASSWWGAVTSYNEQFF,TGTGCCAGCAGCTGGTGGGGAGCCGTCACCTCCTACAATGAGCAGTTCTTC
many,TRBJ2-1,TRBD2,TRBV7-6,CASSLNLAGANNEQFF,TGTGCCAGCAGCTTAAACCTAGCGGGGGCCAACAATGAGCAGTTCTTC
many,TRBJ1-5,-,TRBV7-2,CASSLEGHSNQPQHF,TGTGCCAGCAGCTTAGAGGGGCATAGCAATCAGCCCCAGCATTTT
few,TRBJ1-4,-,TRBV14,CASSQTMTALTEKLFF,TGTGCCAGCAGCCAAACTATGACAGCCCTTACGGAAAAACTGTTTTTT
-,TRBJ1-3,-,TRBV7-2,CASSSTHLDSGNTIYF,TGTGCCAGCAGCTCGACCCACCTAGACTCTGGAAACACCATATATTTT
-,TRBJ2-1,-,TRBV5-1,CASGRDGRLSSSRDNEQFF,TGCGCCAGCGGTCGGGATGGGCGTTTGTCTAGCTCTCGGGACAATGAGCAGTTCTTC
many,TRBJ1-2,TRBD1,TRBV27,CASSRIMAGGGGYTF,TGTGCCAGCAGCCGTATCATGGCAGGGGGAGGTGGCTACACCTTC
-,TRBJ2-7,-,TRBV7-3,CASSQQGGMAYEQYF,TGTGCCAGCAGCCAACAGGGGGGGATGGCCTACGAGCAGTACTTC
-,TRBJ2-1,-,TRBV10-3,CAISETLVGIDEQFF,TGTGCCATCAGTGAGACCCTGGTTGGGATCGATGAGCAGTTCTTC
-,TRBJ1-1,-,TRBV10-3,CAISGRTNTEAFF,TGTGCCATCAGTGGTAGGACGAACACTGAAGCTTTCTTT
many,TRBJ2-7,TRBD1,TRBV28,CASSAIPGQGNYEQYF,TGTGCCAGCAGTGCGATACCGGGACAGGGGAACTACGAGCAGTACTTC
-,TRBJ2-2,-,TRBV28,CASVLGGRTGELFF,TGTGCCAGCGTTCTGGGGGGCCGGACCGGGGAGCTGTTTTTT
-,TRBJ2-5,TRBD1,TRBV2,CASSETGVRETQYF,TGTGCCAGCAGTGAGACAGGGGTTCGGGAGACCCAGTACTTC
few,TRBJ1-1,-,TRBV7-9,CASSLLAMNTEAFF,TGTGCCAGCAGCTTATTAGCTATGAACACTGAAGCTTTCTTT
-,TRBJ2-3,TRBD1,TRBV7-3,CASSLNQGAGDTQYF,TGTGCCAGCAGCTTAAACCAGGGGGCAGGGGATACGCAGTATTTT
many,TRBJ2-1,-,TRBV7-2,CASSLIAYSYNEQFF,TGTGCCAGCAGCTTGATAGCGTACTCCTACAATGAGCAGTTCTTC
-,TRBJ1-5,-,TRBV12-3/TRBV12-4,CASSYRVGRATQPQHF,TGTGCCAGCAGTTATCGAGTAGGTCGAGCCACTCAGCCCCAGCATTTT
-,TRBJ1-2,TRBD1,TRBV6-1,CASRGTGTPDYGYTF,TGTGCCAGCAGGGGGACAGGTACTCCTGACTATGGCTACACCTTC
many,TRBJ2-7,-,TRBV6-2/TRBV6-3,CASSITGTQPSYEQYF,TGTGCCAGCAGCATCACCGGGACGCAACCCTCCTACGAGCAGTACTTC
many,TRBJ2-5,-,TRBV20-1,CSARDLRQAEETQYF,TGCAGTGCTAGAGATTTACGGCAGGCCGAAGAGACCCAGTACTTC
-,TRBJ2-5,TRBD2,TRBV12-3/TRBV12-4,CASSRQAGSSETQYF,TGTGCCAGCAGCCGCCAAGCGGGGAGTAGCGAGACCCAGTACTTC
few,TRBJ2-6,-,TRBV9,CASSVFSVSGANVLTF,TGTGCCAGCAGCGTATTCTCCGTCTCTGGGGCCAACGTCCTGACTTTC
-,TRBJ1-4,-,TRBV5-6,CASSLFLIGEKLFF,TGTGCCAGCAGCTTGTTCCTCATAGGGGAAAAACTGTTTTTT
-,TRBJ2-7,-,TRBV28,CASTPSGADEQYF,TGTGCCAGCACCCCCAGTGGGGCCGACGAGCAGTACTTC
few,TRBJ2-7,-,TRBV27,CASSLGHGKGDYEQYF,TGTGCCAGCAGTTTAGGCCACGGAAAAGGTGACTACGAGCAGTACTTC
-,TRBJ2-1,-,TRBV5-1,CASSTGEGGSSYNEQFF,TGCGCCAGCAGCACCGGCGAGGGGGGGAGCTCCTACAATGAGCAGTTCTTC
many,TRBJ2-7,-,TRBV20-1,CSASFAQGGPYEQYF,TGCAGTGCTAGTTTCGCGCAGGGGGGCCCCTACGAGCAGTACTTC
many,TRBJ2-2,-,TRBV7-3,CASSLTGHTGELFF,TGTGCCAGCAGCTTAACCGGACACACCGGGGAGCTGTTTTTT
many,TRBJ2-5,-,TRBV20-1,CSARVPGRGETQYF,TGCAGTGCTAGGGTGCCGGGCAGGGGAGAGACCCAGTACTTC
-,TRBJ2-7,TRBD1,TRBV28,CASRGARGPDEQYF,TGTGCCAGCAGGGGGGCTAGGGGGCCCGACGAGCAGTACTTC
few,TRBJ2-1,TRBD2,TRBV29-1,CSVDSLAAYNEQFF,TGCAGCGTTGATTCCCTAGCGGCCTACAATGAGCAGTTCTTC